Listed here are 26 T cell receptor beta chains from one sample, sequenced in a study of OX40 agonist ivuxolimab in advanced cancers. TCRdb keeps only in-frame clones here, not all; method: immunoSEQ multiplex PCR. The table shows over 35,000 clones, with more than 85% occurring only once. Sequenced here: CD4+ or CD8+ T cells sorted from blood, sampled in a trial of the OX40 agonist ivuxolimab. These receptor sequences come from an adult with an advanced solid tumor such as melanoma, head and neck, liver or kidney cancer.

This clone was picked up a small number of times. This chain uses TRBV2 with TRBJ2-7, with D tentatively TRBD1 (5 bases). The V end was cut by 3 bases, the J end by 6 bases, with 9 bases between. The CDR3 covers 12 residues. Germline CDR1 and CDR2: SNHLY and FYNNEI. CDR3 amino acids: CASSEGQGEQYF. The CDR3 nucleotides read TGTGCCAGCAGTGAGGGGCAGGGCGAGCAGTACTTC.

The J gene is TRBJ2-1, the V gene TRBV7-2; D is undetermined. Germline V gene sequence: CDR1 SGHTA, CDR2 FQGNSA. The CDR3 totals 14 residues. Trimming took off 3 bases at V and 5 bases at J, with 11 bases between the two ends. The chain's CDR3 is CASSFFGGDNEQFF. The CDR3 DNA follows: TGTGCCAGCAGCTTTTTCGGTGGGGACAATGAGCAGTTCTTC.

This clone was found once. V gene TRBV18 combines with J gene TRBJ2-5; weak D call: TRBD1 (5 bases). This CDR3 is built from 14 residues. V dropped 3 bases and J dropped 4 bases, with 12 bases sitting between them. Per the germline V gene, CDR1 is KGHSH and CDR2 is LQKENI. CDR3 in amino acids: CASSPTGLGETQYF. The CDR3 DNA is TGTGCCAGCTCACCCACAGGTCTGGGAGAGACCCAGTACTTC.

The chain recombines TRBV7-2 with TRBJ1-1, with TRBD1 as a possible D gene (5 bases). The germline gives CDR1 SGHTA, CDR2 FQGNSA. Deletions cut 1 base from V and 4 bases from J, with 10 bases between. The CDR3 length is 14 residues. This CDR3 is CASSLGAGGTEAFF. The DNA of the CDR3 is TGTGCCAGCAGCTTAGGGGCGGGGGGCACTGAAGCTTTCTTT.

This clone has just one count. The rearrangement uses TRBV21-1 and TRBJ2-1. TRBV21-1 is an annotated pseudogene. The CDR3 has 12 residues. The CDR3, as DNA: TGTGCCAGCAGCAAAAAGTACAATGAGCAGTTCTTC. Its translation is CASSKKYNEQFF.

The DNA for the CDR3 is TGTGCCAGCAGCGTAGGGACAGGGAACACTGAAGCTTTCTTT. Protein product: CASSVGTGNTEAFF. This chain uses TRBV9 with TRBJ1-1; TRBD1 agrees at 7 bases. Germline V gene sequence: CDR1 SGDLS, CDR2 YYNGEE. This CDR3 has 14 residues. Trimming removed 0 bases from V and 1 base from J; junction bases left unmatched: 0.

The CDR3 DNA reads TGCGCCAGCAGCCAGTGGGGACAGGGAGGTCAGCCCCAGCATTTT. Amino acid sequence: CASSQWGQGGQPQHF. The rearrangement links TRBV4-1 to TRBJ1-5; the match to TRBD1 covers 9 bases. CDR1 and CDR2 from the germline V gene are MGHRA and YSYEKL. V lost 3 bases to trimming and J lost 6 bases; unmatched junction nucleotides: 6. This CDR3 has 15 amino acids.

The J gene is TRBJ1-4, the V gene TRBV7-2; D is possibly TRBD1 (5 bases). The V gene's germline CDR1 is SGHTA and CDR2 FQGNSA. The CDR3 extends over 14 amino acids. The ends were cut back, 3 bases at V and 2 bases at J, with 7 bases in the middle. CDR3 sequence reads: CASSLGGTNEKLFF. The CDR3, as DNA: TGTGCCAGCAGCTTGGGGGGGACTAATGAAAAACTGTTTTTT.

This clone was recorded only once. The chain joins TRBV6-5 to TRBJ2-1; no reliable D call. The CDR3 consists of 11 residues. Trimming pared 6 bases from V and 4 bases from J, leaving 4 bases between. Germline values: CDR1 MNHEY, CDR2 SVGAGI. CDR3 DNA: TGTGCCAGCAGAACTTACAATGAGCAGTTCTTC. Amino acids: CASRTYNEQFF.

The V gene is TRBV19, the J gene TRBJ2-7; 7 bases agree with TRBD2. V gave up 7 bases and J gave up 0 bases; unmatched junction bases: 12. The CDR3 is 16 residues long. The germline V gene has CDR1 LNHDA and CDR2 SQIVND (reference sequence). CDR3 coding DNA: TGTGCCAGTACCCCCGGGGGGAGCGGCGCCTCCTACGAGCAGTACTTC. It specifies CASTPGGSGASYEQYF.

This chain links TRBV5-1 with TRBJ1-4; 9 nucleotides align to TRBD1. The V and J ends lost 4 bases and 8 bases, in that order; junction bases with no gene match: 12. The CDR3 covers 16 residues. CDR1 is SGHRS and CDR2 is YFSETQ in the germline V gene. CDR3 coding DNA: TGCGCCAGCAGCGCGGGACAGGGAGGTTGGGGGGAAAAACTGTTTTTT. Its translation: CASSAGQGGWGEKLFF. Complete variable domain (other parts from reference TRBV5-1 and TRBJ1-4): KAGVTQTPRYLIKTRGQQVTLSCSPISGHRSVSWYQQTPGQGLQFLFEYFSETQRNKGNFPGRFSGRQFSNSRSEMNVSTLELGDSALYLCASSAGQGGWGEKLFFGSGTQLSVL.

The CDR3 DNA reads as TGTGCTAGTGCCCGGGGCGGGGGAAACACCGGGGAGCTGTTTTTT. Protein product: CASARGGGNTGELFF. The gene calls are TRBV12-5 and TRBJ2-2; 7 positions agree with TRBD2. CDR1 is LGHNT, CDR2 FRNRAP, per germline. The V gene end was trimmed by 7 bases and the J gene end by 2 bases; junction bases not matched to a gene: 7. This CDR3 contains 15 residues.

In this sample, this clone turned up once. V is TRBV5-5 and J is TRBJ1-4; D possibly corresponds to TRBD1 (5 bases). The CDR3 runs to 14 residues. Trimming took 1 base from V and 6 from J, leaving 10 bases between them. CDR1 is SGHKS and CDR2 is YYEKEE in the germline V gene (reference sequence). CDR3 protein: CASSLFGTYEKLFF. CDR3 DNA: TGTGCCAGCAGCTTGTTCGGGACTTATGAAAAACTGTTTTTT.

This clone was observed a single time. This chain joins TRBV12-5 and TRBJ1-1; D not resolved. The CDR3 spans 13 residues. CDR1 and CDR2 (germline): LGHNT, FRNRAP. V lost 6 bases to trimming and J lost 8 bases, with 16 bases between them. The DNA for the CDR3 is TGTGCTAGTGGGGCCACAGTATCCCCGGAAGCTTTCTTT. As protein: CASGATVSPEAFF. Full variable domain (remainder filled in from reference TRBV12-5 and TRBJ1-1): DARVTQTPRHKVTEMGQEVTMRCQPILGHNTVFWYRQTMMQGLELLAYFRNRAPLDDSGMPKDRFSAEMPDATLATLKIQPSEPRDSAVYFCASGATVSPEAFFGQGTRLTVV.

This clone was detected only once. The chain joins TRBV9 to TRBJ1-4, with TRBD1 matching over 7 bases. Losses at the gene ends were 0 bases for V and 5 bases for J; bases not matched to a gene: 4. The germline gives CDR1 SGDLS, CDR2 YYNGEE. CDR3 length: 15 residues. In DNA, the CDR3 is TGTGCCAGCAGCGTAGGCAGGGGGAAAAATGAAAAACTGTTTTTT. This sequence encodes CASSVGRGKNEKLFF.

This rearrangement joins TRBV6-1 to TRBJ1-2, with D possibly being TRBD1 (5 bases). Per germline, CDR1 MNHNS and CDR2 SASEGT. Trimming shortened V by 4 bases and J by 0 bases, and 18 bases separated the two germline ends. The CDR3 is 17 residues long. The CDR3 spells CASSALRGGITNYGYTF. In nucleotides, the CDR3 is TGTGCCAGCAGTGCCCTCCGGGGGGGGATTACTAACTATGGCTACACCTTC.

This chain connects TRBV25-1 to TRBJ2-2; a possible D gene is TRBD1 (5 bases). The V end lost 2 bases, the J end lost 5 bases, and 18 bases lay between the germline ends. There are 17 residues in the CDR3. The germline V gene encodes CDR1 MGHDK and CDR2 SYGVNS. CDR3 sequence (DNA): TGTGCCAGCAGTGAAACTCTTGGGCAGGGAAATACCGGGGAGCTGTTTTTT. This gives the protein CASSETLGQGNTGELFF.

The chain employs TRBV28 and TRBJ1-4, with a tentative D call TRBD1 (5 bases). This CDR3 has 14 amino acids. V was shortened by 3 bases and J by 4 bases, with 9 bases between the two germline ends. The germline gives CDR1 MDHEN, CDR2 SYDVKM. This CDR3 reads CASSFAGNNEKLFF. The CDR3 nucleotides are TGTGCCAGCAGTTTTGCAGGGAATAATGAAAAACTGTTTTTT.

This chain's CDR3 is CASLRTSGETQYF. The CDR3 DNA sequence: TGTGCCAGCTTAAGGACTAGCGGAGAGACCCAGTACTTC. This sequence joins TRBV18 and TRBJ2-5; 10 bases fit TRBD2. Trimming cost V 7 bases and J 4 bases; bases outside gene matches: 3. The germline gives CDR1 KGHSH, CDR2 LQKENI. The CDR3 length is 13 residues.

The V call is TRBV11-2, the J call TRBJ2-2; D unresolved. V lost 1 base, J lost 2 bases, and 5 bases lay in between. Per the germline V gene, CDR1 is SGHAT and CDR2 is FQNNGV. The CDR3 runs 14 residues. The CDR3 nucleotides read TGTGCCAGCAGCTTAGCGGTAAACACCGGGGAGCTGTTTTTT. This sequence encodes CASSLAVNTGELFF.

The V and J genes are TRBV6-5 and TRBJ1-6, with D uncertain. Germline V gene data show CDR1 as MNHEY and CDR2 as SVGAGI. The CDR3 is 16 amino acids. V lost 2 bases and J 8 bases, leaving 16 bases between the germline ends. CDR3: CASSYSVKRTYSPLHF. DNA of the CDR3: TGTGCCAGCAGTTACAGTGTGAAGCGGACCTATTCACCCCTCCACTTT.

As concerns this clone: The CDR3 does not end in the conserved phenylalanine or tryptophan, so this is likely a read error. The chain carries TRBV6-1 and TRBJ1-6; 7 bases agree with TRBD1. In germline, CDR1 is MNHNS, CDR2 SASEGT. Germline trimming cut 2 bases from V and 10 bases from J; bases unmatched to any gene: 2. The CDR3 runs to 13 residues. CDR3 sequence: CASSEQGGSPLHL. The CDR3 coding sequence is TGTGCCAGCAGTGAACAGGGGGGGTCACCCCTCCACCTT.

CDR3 DNA sequence: TGTGCTTACTCCGATTTTCCCGGGGAGCTGTTTTTT. Translated: CAYSDFPGELFF. The J gene is TRBJ2-2, the V gene TRBV7-7; no clear D gene. Germline CDR1 reads SSHAT; CDR2 reads FNYEAQ (reference sequence). CDR3 length: 12 amino acids.

This clone was recorded once. The rearrangement uses TRBV6-5 and TRBJ1-4; no reliable D call. From germline, CDR1 is MNHEY and CDR2 SVGAGI. CDR3 length: 14 amino acids. Trimming took off 7 bases at V and 8 bases at J, with 17 bases between the two ends. In DNA, the CDR3 is TGTGCCAGCACCACCTCCGACCCGGAGGAAAAACTGTTTTTT. Translated, it gives CASTTSDPEEKLFF.

This chain links TRBV4-3 with TRBJ1-1; D remains unclear. CDR3 length: 15 residues. Trimming left V 1 base short and J 4 bases short, with 13 bases between. The germline gives CDR1 LGHNA, CDR2 YSLEER. The CDR3 bases are TGCGCCAGCAGCCAAGTTCCGGCAAGAAGCACTGAAGCTTTCTTT. This codes for CASSQVPARSTEAFF.

The V and J genes are TRBV5-5 and TRBJ1-2; D is unresolved. The CDR3 contains 12 residues. Between the trimmed V and J ends, which lost 1 base and 7 bases, there was a span of 8 bases. The germline V gene encodes CDR1 SGHKS and CDR2 YYEKEE (reference sequence). In DNA form, the CDR3 reads TGTGCCAGCAGCTTGACAGCTTCTGGCTACACCTTC. Amino acids: CASSLTASGYTF.